This TCR beta chain was recovered during a study of blood T cells in healthy people across ages. Alongside a J-beta primer mix, a sample-barcoded 5' primer served in a second PCR lasting roughly 6 to 12 cycles. A template-switch adaptor containing 12 random nucleotides labeled each cDNA molecule. MiXCR was run by TCRdb on the 5' RACE reads, yielding one entry per CDR3 protein. The table includes roughly 1,000,000 distinct CDR3 sequences, under 30% detected once. This CDR3 has 15 residues. Trimming at V came to 4 bases and at J to 7 bases, leaving 7 bases not matched to a gene. CDR1 MNHNS and CDR2 SASEGT come from the germline V gene. Study conclusions and caveats: The study regarded diversity estimates from one million T cells as underestimates. Across the age range, TCR beta diversity per million T cells fell in a roughly linear way.

With regard to this clonotype: The antigen is not known.

This same sample was also taken into another study, of T cells of mothers and their children. In that study: In each mother, TCR beta CDR3 reads exceeded 10 million; in each child, they numbered around 3 million.

Material: blood. The chain carries TRBV6-1 and TRBJ2-7; 13 bases map to TRBD2. The sequence was obtained from a girl aged 2 to 10 in good health. The CDR3 DNA follows: TGTGCCAGCAGTGTACTAGCGGGAGGGCTAATGGAGCAGTACTTC. Its protein is CASSVLAGGLMEQYF.